These 27 T cell receptor beta chains came from one sample sequenced in a study of cytomegalovirus exposure and HLA in healthy donors. The PCR ran on 60 Vbeta and 13 Jbeta primers. The protocol was immunoSEQ multiplex PCR, while the TCRdb copy is restricted to in-frame clones and leaves out a portion. The table lists about 300,000 clones, 86% of them singletons. The source material was PBMCs. These receptors were collected from a man aged 40-49 years in good health and CMV-seropositive.

The J gene is TRBJ2-2, the V gene TRBV7-2, with D possibly TRBD2 on 7 matching bases. CDR1 SGHTA and CDR2 FQGNSA come from the germline V gene. The CDR3 is 15 amino acids. Trimming left V 2 bases short and J 7 bases short, with 14 bases between. The chain's CDR3 is CASSLLGGGGGELFF. The CDR3 DNA is TGTGCCAGCAGCTTACTGGGAGGGGGTGGCGGGGAGCTGTTTTTT. The full variable domain, its missing parts supplied by reference TRBV7-2 and TRBJ2-2, is GAGVSQSPSNKVTEKGKDVELRCDPISGHTALYWYRQSLGQGLEFLIYFQGNSAPDKSGLPSDRFSAERTGGSVSTLTIQRTQQEDSAVYLCASSLLGGGGGELFFGEGSRLTVL.

J is TRBJ2-5 and V is TRBV28; 7 bases map to TRBD2. The CDR3 consists of 14 residues. J was trimmed by 3 bases and V by 3 bases; bases with no gene match: 4. Germline assignment: CDR1 MDHEN and CDR2 SYDVKM. The CDR3 DNA sequence: TGTGCCAGCAGTTTTAGCGGGCGGGAAGAGACCCAGTACTTC. This encodes CASSFSGREETQYF. Using reference TRBV28 and TRBJ2-5 for the parts outside the CDR3, the full variable domain is DVKVTQSSRYLVKRTGEKVFLECVQDMDHENMFWYRQDPGLGLRLIYFSYDVKMKEKGDIPEGYSVSREKKERFSLILESASTNQTSMYLCASSFSGREETQYFGPGTRLLVL.

The chain joins TRBV27 to TRBJ2-5; possibly TRBD1 for D (5 bases). V lost 0 bases, J lost 1 base, and 9 bases lay in between. The CDR3 runs to 15 residues. Per the germline V gene, CDR1 is MNHEY and CDR2 is SMNVEV (reference sequence). The CDR3, as DNA: TGTGCCAGCAGTTTATCGGTCAGGGTCCAAGAGACCCAGTACTTC. Protein sequence: CASSLSVRVQETQYF.

The chain links TRBV27 to TRBJ2-5; 7 nucleotides match TRBD2. The CDR3 extends over 15 amino acids. Germline assignment: CDR1 MNHEY and CDR2 SMNVEV (reference sequence). J was trimmed by 0 bases and V by 1 base; bases with no gene match: 2. CDR3 bases: TGTGCCAGCAGTTTATTCGGGGGGTACCAAGAGACCCAGTACTTC. Residues: CASSLFGGYQETQYF.

V gene TRBV2 combines with J gene TRBJ1-2, with D perhaps matching TRBD1 (5 bases). The CDR3 has 14 residues. Germline V lookup: CDR1 SNHLY, CDR2 FYNNEI. The V gene lost 3 bases and the J gene lost 3 bases, with 11 bases spanning the gap. CDR3 nucleotides: TGTGCCAGCAGTGACGCGGGGGAGTACTATGGCTACACCTTC. It specifies CASSDAGEYYGYTF.

The V and J genes are TRBV19 and TRBJ1-4; 7 bases line up with TRBD1. CDR3 length: 17 amino acids. Losses at the gene ends were 8 bases for V and 4 bases for J; bases not matched to a gene: 16. The germline V gene has CDR1 LNHDA and CDR2 SQIVND (reference sequence). CDR3 bases: TGTGCCAGTCGGGACAGCTTTGGGGGCGCGGGTAATGAAAAACTGTTTTTT. This translates into CASRDSFGGAGNEKLFF.

The chain combines TRBV6-1 with TRBJ2-5; 8 nucleotides align to TRBD2. CDR1 MNHNS and CDR2 SASEGT come from the germline V gene. V trimming: 0 bases; J trimming: 5 bases; junction bases outside the gene matches: 8. The CDR3 sequence is 16 residues long. CDR3 region: CASSEAPGRADETQYF. As DNA, the CDR3 is TGTGCCAGCAGTGAAGCCCCCGGGAGGGCCGATGAGACCCAGTACTTC.

The genes are TRBV7-9 and TRBJ2-3, with D possibly TRBD2 on 6 matching bases. Germline loops: CDR1 SEHNR, CDR2 FQNEAQ (reference sequence). V lost 0 bases and J 5 bases, leaving 12 bases between the germline ends. The CDR3 runs to 15 residues. CDR3 DNA: TGTGCCAGCAGCTTAGCGCGGGATGACCAAGATACGCAGTATTTT. This gives the protein CASSLARDDQDTQYF.

V usage is TRBV18 and J usage is TRBJ2-7; no clear D gene. The V end was cut by 6 bases, the J end by 7 bases, with 10 bases between. This CDR3 is 11 amino acids long. CDR1 KGHSH and CDR2 LQKENI come from the germline V gene. The CDR3: CASSHDREQYF. The CDR3 DNA sequence: TGTGCCAGCTCTCATGATCGGGAGCAGTACTTC.

This clone has just a few counts. V and J are TRBV28 and TRBJ2-7, with 7 bases fitting TRBD1. The germline V gene encodes CDR1 MDHEN and CDR2 SYDVKM. The length of the CDR3 is 14 residues. The J segment lost 3 bases and the V segment lost 7 bases, leaving 9 bases of the junction unmatched. CDR3 sequence (DNA): TGTGCCAGCACCGGACAGGAGTGGGTCTACGAGCAGTACTTC. Amino acids: CASTGQEWVYEQYF. Combining the CDR3 with reference TRBV28 and TRBJ2-7 gives the whole variable domain DVKVTQSSRYLVKRTGEKVFLECVQDMDHENMFWYRQDPGLGLRLIYFSYDVKMKEKGDIPEGYSVSREKKERFSLILESASTNQTSMYLCASTGQEWVYEQYFGPGTRLTVT.

The J gene is TRBJ2-1, the V gene TRBV28, with 8 bases fitting TRBD2. The junction had 7 bases not matched to a gene; V was cut back by 8 bases and J by 4 bases. This CDR3 has 14 amino acids. Per germline, CDR1 MDHEN and CDR2 SYDVKM. The CDR3 DNA sequence: TGTGCCAGCTTTAATAGCGGGATATACAATGAGCAGTTCTTC. Its translation: CASFNSGIYNEQFF.

This clone was recorded only once. The chain's CDR3 is CASSPGGTGTRNTEAFF. In DNA, the CDR3 is TGTGCCAGCTCTCCTGGGGGGACAGGGACGAGGAACACTGAAGCTTTCTTT. V usage is TRBV18 and J usage is TRBJ1-1, with 9 bases fitting TRBD1. The germline V gene has CDR1 KGHSH and CDR2 LQKENI. V was clipped by 6 bases and J by 1 base; unmatched bases: 12. The CDR3 has 17 residues.

The chain carries TRBV6-6 and TRBJ2-3; D is perhaps TRBD2 (6 bases). The CDR3 has 15 residues. V was pared by 5 bases and J by 0 bases, with 12 bases between. CDR1 and CDR2 from the germline V gene are MNHNY and SVGAGI (reference sequence). The CDR3 is CASSTGGSSTDTQYF. The CDR3 DNA reads as TGTGCCAGCAGTACCGGGGGATCAAGCACAGATACGCAGTATTTT.

The chain employs TRBV7-6 and TRBJ1-6, with 10 bases that match TRBD1. The CDR3 covers 15 residues. Germline CDR1 is SGHVS and CDR2 is FNYEAQ. The junction had 8 bases not matched to a gene; V was cut back by 5 bases and J by 10 bases. CDR3: CASSDRQGAGSPLHF. CDR3 coding DNA: TGTGCCAGCAGCGACCGACAGGGGGCAGGCTCACCCCTCCACTTT.

The chain combines TRBV6-6 with TRBJ2-3; 8 bases are shared with TRBD2. This CDR3 comprises 16 residues. Germline loops: CDR1 MNHNY, CDR2 SVGAGI (reference sequence). Trimming at V came to 2 bases and at J to 3 bases, leaving 7 bases not matched to a gene. CDR3 nucleotide sequence: TGTGCCAGCAGTTACGGCGCGACGGGGGGGACAGATACGCAGTATTTT. Translated: CASSYGATGGTDTQYF.

The chain links TRBV6-5 to TRBJ1-3; 10 bases are a match to TRBD1. The V and J ends lost 7 bases and 3 bases, in that order; junction bases with no gene match: 6. Germline V gene lookup returns CDR1 MNHEY and CDR2 SVGAGI. This CDR3 has 15 amino acids. CDR3 in DNA: TGTGCCAGCAAAGTAGGGACAGGGGTTGGAAACACCATATATTTT. Its translation is CASKVGTGVGNTIYF.

The table lists this clone with a count of one. V is TRBV27 and J is TRBJ1-6; perhaps TRBD1 as D (6 bases). Per germline, CDR1 MNHEY and CDR2 SMNVEV (reference sequence). The CDR3 length is 17 residues. V was shortened by 5 bases and J by 8 bases, with 22 bases between the two germline ends. The CDR3 reads CASSPGWGNPGDSPLHF. CDR3 nucleotides: TGTGCCAGCAGTCCTGGTTGGGGGAACCCAGGGGATTCACCCCTCCACTTT.

The chain carries TRBV29-1 and TRBJ2-1; TRBD2 matches at 9 bases. Germline values: CDR1 SQVTM, CDR2 ANQGSEA. The length of the CDR3 is 17 residues. V was pared by 0 bases and J by 3 bases, with 9 bases of the junction left unmatched. The CDR3 region is CSVEDFWREGRYNEQFF. Written as DNA, the CDR3 is TGCAGCGTTGAAGATTTTTGGCGGGAGGGCCGCTACAATGAGCAGTTCTTC.

The gene calls are TRBV2 and TRBJ2-2, with D possibly matching TRBD1 (5 bases). Germline assignment: CDR1 SNHLY and CDR2 FYNNEI. CDR3 length: 15 amino acids. V was clipped by 1 base and J by 8 bases, with 14 bases between them. CDR3 protein: CASSEENRPPGELFF. Written as DNA, the CDR3 is TGTGCCAGCAGTGAAGAAAACAGGCCTCCGGGGGAGCTGTTTTTT.

The chain recombines TRBV9 with TRBJ1-4; D uncertain. This CDR3 is built from 14 residues. The V gene's germline CDR1 is SGDLS and CDR2 YYNGEE. Trimming cost V 0 bases and J 4 bases, with 7 bases left between them. The CDR3 bases are TGTGCCAGCAGCGTAGAAGGCGGTAATGAAAAACTGTTTTTT. This gives the protein CASSVEGGNEKLFF.

With regard to this clone: The conserved phenylalanine or tryptophan is not found at the CDR3 terminus, so this likely reflects a read error. The J gene is TRBJ2-7, the V gene TRBV9, with TRBD1 identical over 7 bases. The V segment lost 2 bases and the J segment 6 bases; nucleotides outside the gene matches: 14. The CDR3 totals 16 residues. CDR1 SGDLS and CDR2 YYNGEE come from the germline V gene. The CDR3 DNA reads TGTGCCAGCAGCGTCAACCCCGACAGGGCCGTCGCCGAGCAGTACCTC. It encodes CASSVNPDRAVAEQYL.

This sequence joins TRBV19 and TRBJ2-2; D is perhaps TRBD1 (5 bases). The CDR3 is 14 amino acids. The germline gives CDR1 LNHDA, CDR2 SQIVND (reference sequence). V gave up 3 bases and J gave up 3 bases, with 8 bases separating them. The DNA of the CDR3 is TGTGCCAGTAGTATCGGACACTACACCGGGGAGCTGTTTTTT. Translated, it gives CASSIGHYTGELFF.

V usage is TRBV5-8 and J usage is TRBJ2-5; D is perhaps TRBD1 (5 bases). V was cut by 0 bases and J by 4 bases, with 13 bases left in between. CDR1 and CDR2 from the germline V gene are SGHTS and YDEGEE. CDR3 length: 15 amino acids. CDR3 in amino acids: CASSLGQTPIETQYF. The CDR3 bases are TGTGCCAGCAGCTTGGGACAGACACCGATAGAGACCCAGTACTTC.

The rearrangement links TRBV6-4 to TRBJ2-7, with 7 bases identical to TRBD2. The J segment lost 3 bases and the V segment lost 0 bases, leaving 5 bases of the junction unmatched. CDR3 length: 15 residues. Germline CDR1 reads MRHNA; CDR2 reads SNTAGT. CDR3 residues: CASSDSTGTIYEQYF. The CDR3 bases are TGTGCCAGCAGTGACTCAACCGGGACTATCTACGAGCAGTACTTC.

V usage is TRBV28 and J usage is TRBJ1-5; D gene uncertain. CDR1 is MDHEN, CDR2 SYDVKM, per germline. This CDR3 is 13 amino acids long. The V gene lost 6 bases and the J gene lost 0 bases, with 6 bases spanning the gap. DNA of the CDR3: TGTGCCAGCAGACTAGGTAGCAATCAGCCCCAGCATTTT. Encoded protein: CASRLGSNQPQHF.

The V gene is TRBV28, the J gene TRBJ2-3; 7 nucleotides align to TRBD2. The CDR3 covers 17 residues. Unmatched junction bases numbered 13, after V lost 5 bases and J lost 2 bases. Germline CDR1 reads MDHEN; CDR2 reads SYDVKM. CDR3 residues: CASSPPLASGATDTQYF. The DNA of the CDR3 is TGTGCCAGCAGTCCTCCTTTGGCTAGCGGAGCCACAGATACGCAGTATTTT.

V usage is TRBV27 and J usage is TRBJ2-7; maybe TRBD2 (6 bases). CDR3 length: 15 residues. V lost 0 bases and J lost 5, with 14 bases in between. Germline CDR1 and CDR2: MNHEY and SMNVEV (reference sequence). The DNA for the CDR3 is TGTGCCAGCAGTTTATCGGGGGGAAGTCCCCACGAGCAGTACTTC. It encodes CASSLSGGSPHEQYF.